Detailed here is one TCR beta chain. The record originates from a study of blood T cell repertoires in COVID-19. The overall study: The analysed material was cDNA or gDNA that came from T cells, B-cell-depleted T cells, or PBMCs.

The trim removed 2 bases at V and 2 bases at J, leaving 3 bases unmatched. Germline assignment: CDR1 KGHSH and CDR2 LQKENI. The CDR3 loop spans 14 amino acids. Produced via immunoSEQ multiplex PCR; TCRdb's table is partial and in-frame only. The table records around 160,000 clones, 80% to 90% of them present only once. This TCR was sampled from an older woman with COVID-19, enrolled during active disease. The rearrangement links TRBV18 to TRBJ2-7, with 7 bases fitting TRBD1. The sequencing input was peripheral blood. This CDR3 is CASSPEGAAYEQYF. CDR3 coding DNA: TGTGCCAGCTCACCAGAGGGGGCGGCCTACGAGCAGTACTTC. Filled out from reference TRBV18 and TRBJ2-7, the complete variable domain reads NAGVMQNPRHLVRRRGQEARLRCSPMKGHSHVYWYRQLPEEGLKFMVYLQKENIIDESGMPKERFSAEFPKEGPSILRIQQVVRGDSAAYFCASSPEGAAYEQYFGPGTRLTVT.